Shown below are 2 T cell receptor beta chains from a single sample sequenced in a study of blood T cell dynamics during melanoma immunotherapy. Time point meaning: week 3, after first cycle of checkpoint inhibitor. Assay used: immunoSEQ multiplex PCR; TCRdb lists only in-frame clones, some missing. The sample contains about 19,000 clones, about 90% of which appear only once. The source material was blood, sampled from a patient treated with checkpoint blockade. The receptors originated from a human donor with melanoma.

The rearrangement joins TRBV19 to TRBJ2-4; TRBD2 aligns across 7 bases. Germline assignment: CDR1 LNHDA and CDR2 SQIVND (reference sequence). Trimming cost V 7 bases and J 5 bases; bases outside gene matches: 8. CDR3 length: 14 residues. The CDR3 sequence: CASNPGGTENIQYF. Written as DNA, the CDR3 is TGTGCCAGTAACCCGGGAGGAACCGAAAACATTCAGTACTTC.

This chain links TRBV27 with TRBJ2-3; D might be TRBD2 (5 bases). V was pared by 5 bases and J by 1 base, with 13 bases between. Germline V CDR1 and CDR2: MNHEY, SMNVEV (reference sequence). CDR3 length: 15 residues. CDR3 loop: CASSPSLAGTDTQYF. The CDR3 bases are TGTGCCAGCAGTCCCAGCCTAGCCGGCACAGATACGCAGTATTTT.